These 28 T cell receptor beta chains were all obtained from the same sample, sequenced in a study of T-cell memory formation after mild COVID-19. Using its own MiXCR run on the 5' RACE reads, TCRdb lists one record per CDR3 protein. Seen here are almost 350,000 distinct CDR3 sequences, approximately 22% observed once, and the top ten hold over 20%. Sequenced input: PBMCs or a T cell subset sorted from them (not recorded which). The receptor set was obtained from a man aged 18 to 29 who had mild COVID-19 (a few samples of this study predate the infection). Cell type and time point are not known.

This rearrangement joins TRBV7-3 to TRBJ2-3; possibly TRBD1 or TRBD2 for D (6 bases each). CDR1 and CDR2 (germline): SGHTA, FQGTGA. The CDR3 totals 14 residues. V gave up 5 bases and J gave up 2 bases, with 11 bases separating them. In nucleotides, the CDR3 is TGTGCCAGCAGCAGGAGGGGGGACACAGATACGCAGTATTTT. Protein sequence: CASSRRGDTDTQYF.

With regard to this clonotype: Mismatch with germline at one junction end may stem from a read error. The rearrangement uses TRBV7-9 and TRBJ2-5; 11 nucleotides line up with TRBD2. The CDR3 sequence is 15 residues long. The germline gives CDR1 SEHNR, CDR2 FQNEAQ (reference sequence). Written as DNA, the CDR3 is TGTGCCAGCAGCTTGGGTCCTAGCGGGGGGAAGAGCGTGGACTTC. Protein product: CASSLGPSGGKSVDF.

This sequence joins TRBV12-3 or TRBV12-4 and TRBJ1-4; TRBD1 agrees at 10 bases. The trim removed 5 bases at V and 8 bases at J, leaving 11 bases unmatched. This CDR3 region has 16 residues. The CDR3 nucleotides are TGTGCCAGCAGTGGAGTGGACAGGGGGTTTCGGGAAAAACTGTTTTTT. It is translated as CASSGVDRGFREKLFF.

As to this clonotype: A much larger clone sits a single nucleotide away, making a read error possible. The CDR3 reads CASSLTGGSNTEAFF. The CDR3 DNA is TGCGCCAGCAGCTTGACAGGGGGATCGAACACTGAAGCTTTCTTT. The genes are TRBV5-1 and TRBJ1-1; 8 bases agree with TRBD1. V shed 1 base, J shed 1 base, and the junction held 3 bases outside the gene matches. From germline, CDR1 is SGHRS and CDR2 YFSETQ. This CDR3 is 15 amino acids long.

The genes are TRBV13 and TRBJ1-6; D unresolved. CDR1 is PRHDT, CDR2 FYEKMQ, per germline (reference sequence). CDR3 length: 14 residues. Trimming left V 0 bases short and J 7 bases short, with 7 bases between. The CDR3 loop reads CASSLGGWNSPLHF. In DNA, the CDR3 is TGTGCCAGCAGCTTAGGGGGGTGGAATTCACCCCTCCACTTT.

This clonotype is a singleton in its sample. The chain employs TRBV7-2 and TRBJ1-4, with TRBD1 matching 7 bases. The germline CDR1 and CDR2 sequences are SGHTA and FQGNSA. The CDR3 spans 14 residues. The trim removed 3 bases at V and 11 bases at J, leaving 9 bases unmatched. CDR3 DNA sequence: TGTGCCAGCAGCTTTGACAGGGCCGGCGAGAAACTGTTTTTT. This gives the protein CASSFDRAGEKLFF.

This chain uses TRBV12-3 or TRBV12-4 with TRBJ1-1; perhaps TRBD1 as D (6 bases). The CDR3 loop spans 13 amino acids. V was cut by 6 bases and J by 1 base, with 9 bases left in between. The CDR3, as DNA: TGTGCCAGCAGGATACAGGGGAACACTGAAGCTTTCTTT. It encodes CASRIQGNTEAFF.

The chain couples TRBV7-2 to TRBJ2-6, with D possibly being TRBD2 (5 bases). This CDR3 contains 16 residues. CDR1 and CDR2 (germline): SGHTA, FQGNSA. The V end lost 1 base, the J end lost 4 bases, and 11 bases lay between the germline ends. CDR3: CASSLGLAAGANVLTF. The DNA for the CDR3 is TGTGCCAGCAGCTTAGGTCTAGCAGCCGGGGCCAACGTCCTGACTTTC.

This clonotype was found a few times. The V and J genes are TRBV5-6 and TRBJ2-7; possibly TRBD1 for D (5 bases). CDR1 is SGHDT, CDR2 YYEEEE, per germline. Trimming took 3 bases from V and 5 from J, leaving 12 bases between them. CDR3 size: 13 residues. The CDR3 here is CASSSTWGDEQYV. CDR3 sequence (DNA): TGTGCCAGCAGCTCTACTTGGGGCGACGAGCAGTACGTC.

This clonotype has more than one count but fewer than ten. V usage is TRBV14 and J usage is TRBJ1-1; D unclear. The CDR3 consists of 14 residues. V lost 1 base and J 1 base, leaving 7 bases between the germline ends. Germline CDR1 reads SGHDN; CDR2 reads FVKESK. The CDR3 here is CASSQVPRNTEAFF. CDR3 bases: TGTGCCAGCAGCCAAGTCCCTAGGAACACTGAAGCTTTCTTT. Full variable domain (outside the CDR3, taken from reference TRBV14 and TRBJ1-1): EAGVTQFPSHSVIEKGQTVTLRCDPISGHDNLYWYRRVMGKEIKFLLHFVKESKQDESGMPNNRFLAERTGGTYSTLKVQPAELEDSGVYFCASSQVPRNTEAFFGQGTRLTVV.

This clonotype was counted between two and nine times. The J gene is TRBJ1-5, the V gene TRBV7-2; 11 nucleotides line up with TRBD1. V dropped 5 bases and J dropped 0; count of bases not matched to a gene: 6. This CDR3 has 17 amino acids. CDR1 and CDR2 (germline): SGHTA, FQGNSA. This chain's CDR3 is CASSRGTGGYSNQPQHF. The CDR3 DNA follows: TGTGCCAGCAGCCGCGGGACAGGGGGGTATAGCAATCAGCCCCAGCATTTT.

The CDR3 is CASSLEGLGSPLHF. The CDR3 nucleotides are TGCGCCAGCAGCTTGGAAGGTCTTGGTTCACCCCTCCACTTT. The V gene is TRBV5-1, the J gene TRBJ1-6; no clear D. This CDR3 region has 14 residues. Trimming left V 0 bases short and J 9 bases short, with 10 bases between. CDR1 and CDR2 (germline): SGHRS, YFSETQ.

The rearrangement joins TRBV18 to TRBJ2-7; either TRBD1 or TRBD2 may fit D (6 bases each). Trimming took off 3 bases at V and 0 bases at J, with 12 bases between the two ends. The CDR3 is 15 residues long. Germline CDR1 reads KGHSH; CDR2 reads LQKENI. CDR3 loop: CASSPGGRPSYEQYF. CDR3 sequence (DNA): TGTGCCAGCTCACCGGGGGGCAGACCCTCCTACGAGCAGTACTTC. The whole variable domain, remainder taken from reference TRBV18 and TRBJ2-7, is NAGVMQNPRHLVRRRGQEARLRCSPMKGHSHVYWYRQLPEEGLKFMVYLQKENIIDESGMPKERFSAEFPKEGPSILRIQQVVRGDSAAYFCASSPGGRPSYEQYFGPGTRLTVT.

The V and J genes are TRBV28 and TRBJ2-3, with 8 bases identical to TRBD1. CDR1 and CDR2 from the germline V gene are MDHEN and SYDVKM. V was pared by 4 bases and J by 0 bases, with 9 bases of the junction left unmatched. This CDR3 is 17 amino acids long. The CDR3: CASSSSRTGISTDTQYF. The CDR3, as DNA: TGTGCCAGCAGTTCCTCCCGGACAGGGATTAGCACAGATACGCAGTATTTT.

The J gene is TRBJ1-2, the V gene TRBV9; 9 nucleotides agree with TRBD1. The CDR3 consists of 16 residues. Germline trimming cut 0 bases from V and 2 bases from J; bases unmatched to any gene: 5. The germline V gene encodes CDR1 SGDLS and CDR2 YYNGEE. CDR3: CASSVGGTGRNYGYTF. CDR3 bases: TGTGCCAGCAGCGTAGGAGGGACAGGGAGAAACTATGGCTACACCTTC.

V and J are TRBV18 and TRBJ2-7; 9 bases agree with TRBD2. CDR3 length: 15 residues. J gave up 5 bases and V 1 base, and 6 bases lay outside the gene matches. Germline CDR1 reads KGHSH; CDR2 reads LQKENI. The CDR3, as DNA: TGTGCCAGCTCACCACTGGAGCGGGGGGCCCACGAGCAGTACTTC. Translating gives CASSPLERGAHEQYF.

The rearrangement links TRBV30 to TRBJ1-5, with D perhaps TRBD1 (5 bases). Trimming cost V 3 bases and J 5 bases, with 11 bases left between them. Germline CDR1 GTSNPN, CDR2 SVGIG (reference sequence). The length of the CDR3 is 13 residues. CDR3 DNA sequence: TGTGCCTGGAGCGGGGGGGGAGATCAGCCCCAGCATTTT. Translated: CAWSGGGDQPQHF. Variable domain in full (rest from reference TRBV30 and TRBJ1-5): SQTIHQWPATLVQPVGSPLSLECTVEGTSNPNLYWYRQAAGRGLQLLFYSVGIGQISSEVPQNLSASRPQDRQFILSSKKLLLSDSGFYLCAWSGGGDQPQHFGDGTRLSIL.

In this sample, this clonotype turned up once. The rearrangement links TRBV12-3 or TRBV12-4 to TRBJ1-2, with 8 bases fitting TRBD1. V lost 4 bases and J lost 6; bases outside the gene matches: 4. This CDR3 spans 13 amino acids. The CDR3 spells CASSSSGGDGYTF. DNA for the CDR3: TGTGCCAGCAGTTCTTCAGGGGGCGATGGCTACACCTTC.

This clonotype came up a few times. The chain combines TRBV12-3 or TRBV12-4 with TRBJ1-2; D may be TRBD1 (5 bases). This CDR3 has 15 amino acids. The V end was cut by 6 bases, the J end by 8 bases, with 22 bases between. In DNA form, the CDR3 reads TGTGCCAGCAGCCGCGACGGGGGGACGGTGGAAGGCTACACCTTC. Its protein product is CASSRDGGTVEGYTF.

This clonotype was seen a handful of times. The chain joins TRBV5-6 to TRBJ2-7, with D possibly being TRBD1 (6 bases). V was trimmed by 0 bases and J by 6 bases, leaving 16 bases between them. This CDR3 is 15 amino acids long. Germline CDR1 SGHDT, CDR2 YYEEEE. The CDR3 reads CASSLAQGAFLEQYV. The CDR3 coding sequence is TGTGCCAGCAGCTTGGCACAGGGAGCTTTTCTCGAGCAGTACGTC.

This sequence joins TRBV20-1 and TRBJ2-5; 12 nucleotides agree with TRBD2. J lost 4 bases, V lost 3 bases, and 3 bases had no gene match. Germline V CDR1 and CDR2: DFQATT, SNEGSKA (reference sequence). This CDR3 region has 14 residues. DNA for the CDR3: TGCAGTGCTAGCGGGACTAGCGGGTTAGAGACCCAGTACTTC. Protein: CSASGTSGLETQYF.

There are a few counts of this clonotype. The J gene is TRBJ2-1, the V gene TRBV5-1; TRBD1 might be the D (6 bases). V was cut by 7 bases and J by 1 base, with 12 bases left in between. The germline V gene has CDR1 SGHRS and CDR2 YFSETQ. The CDR3 runs 14 residues. The CDR3 nucleotides are TGCGCCAGCGGGGAAGGGGGTTCCTACAATGAGCAGTTCTTC. Its protein product is CASGEGGSYNEQFF.

The chain joins TRBV4-3 to TRBJ2-3; 9 nucleotides agree with TRBD2. The CDR3 consists of 14 residues. V shed 4 bases, J shed 4 bases, and the junction held 3 bases outside the gene matches. In germline, CDR1 is LGHNA, CDR2 YSLEER. The chain's CDR3 is CASSRGGGADTQYF. CDR3 bases: TGCGCCAGCAGCCGCGGCGGGGGGGCAGATACGCAGTATTTT.

The rearrangement joins TRBV6-2 or TRBV6-3 to TRBJ2-5; TRBD2 matches at 9 bases. The CDR3 covers 17 residues. V lost 0 bases to trimming and J lost 2 bases; unmatched junction nucleotides: 7. The germline CDR1 and CDR2 sequences are MNHEY and SVGEGT. CDR3 bases: TGTGCCAGCAGTTACTCCACGGCTAGCGGGGCACAAGAGACCCAGTACTTC. Protein sequence: CASSYSTASGAQETQYF.

A few counts support this clonotype. This chain links TRBV2 with TRBJ2-3; no clear D. V dropped 6 bases and J dropped 1 base, with 11 bases sitting between them. Germline V gene data show CDR1 as SNHLY and CDR2 as FYNNEI. The CDR3 length is 14 residues. The CDR3 sequence: CASRPSTGTDTQYF. CDR3 DNA: TGTGCCAGCAGGCCGAGTACCGGCACAGATACGCAGTATTTT. Full variable domain (rest looked up from reference TRBV2 and TRBJ2-3): EPEVTQTPSHQVTQMGQEVILRCVPISNHLYFYWYRQILGQKVEFLVSFYNNEISEKSEIFDDQFSVERPDGSNFTLKIRSTKLEDSAMYFCASRPSTGTDTQYFGPGTRLTVL.

The rearrangement uses TRBV5-6 and TRBJ2-3, with a tentative D call TRBD1 (6 bases). CDR1 is SGHDT, CDR2 YYEEEE, per germline. The CDR3 is 13 amino acids. V shed 1 base and J shed 5 bases, with 8 bases lying between them. CDR3 nucleotide sequence: TGTGCCAGCAGCTTGAAGGGGGTAGATACGCAGTATTTT. Its translation is CASSLKGVDTQYF.

The J gene is TRBJ2-3, the V gene TRBV27, with unresolved D. The CDR3 is made up of 15 amino acids. CDR1 is MNHEY and CDR2 is SMNVEV in the germline V gene (reference sequence). Trimming left V 7 bases short and J 2 bases short, with 16 bases between. In DNA, the CDR3 is TGTGCCAGCAATGGGTGGGGTAGGCTCACAGATACGCAGTATTTT. Protein product: CASNGWGRLTDTQYF.

This clonotype came up a few times. The rearrangement uses TRBV7-9 and TRBJ2-3, with 10 bases lining up with TRBD2. The CDR3 extends over 15 amino acids. The germline CDR1 and CDR2 sequences are SEHNR and FQNEAQ (reference sequence). With V trimmed by 5 bases and J by 4 bases, 6 bases remained unmatched. The CDR3 nucleotides read TGTGCCAGCAGCCTTAGCGGGGGGATGGCAGATACGCAGTATTTT. This gives the protein CASSLSGGMADTQYF.